Following are 24 T cell receptor beta chains from one sample sequenced in a study of blood T cell repertoires in COVID-19. Clones were sequenced by immunoSEQ multiplex PCR, and TCRdb holds only the in-frame ones, with some missing. The profile shows 150,000 to 200,000 clones, around 84% of them singletons. Sequencing input: peripheral blood. Receptor source: a woman between 65 and 79 years old with COVID-19, enrolled during active disease.

The J gene is TRBJ2-2, the V gene TRBV28; maybe TRBD1 (6 bases). Germline-derived CDR1 and CDR2 are MDHEN and SYDVKM. This CDR3 comprises 15 residues. Trimming cost V 3 bases and J 1 base, with 9 bases left between them. The CDR3 is CASSFSGQNTGELFF. CDR3 in DNA: TGTGCCAGCAGTTTCTCGGGACAGAACACCGGGGAGCTGTTTTTT.

The genes are TRBV9 and TRBJ2-5, with 10 nucleotides matching TRBD1. The CDR3 runs 16 residues. CDR1 is SGDLS and CDR2 is YYNGEE in the germline V gene. V shed 2 bases and J 3 bases; nucleotides not matched to a gene: 7. DNA of the CDR3: TGTGCCAGCAGCGTGGATCTCGGGACAGGGGAAGAGACCCAGTACTTC. It translates to CASSVDLGTGEETQYF.

The chain recombines TRBV7-8 with TRBJ2-1; TRBD1 is a possible D gene (5 bases). CDR3 size: 14 residues. Looked up from germline, CDR1 is SGHVS and CDR2 is FQNEAQ. V dropped 2 bases and J dropped 10 bases, with 15 bases sitting between them. CDR3 sequence: CASSLQGSGYEQFF. The CDR3 nucleotides are TGTGCCAGCAGCTTACAGGGTTCAGGTTACGAGCAGTTCTTC.

The rearrangement links TRBV11-2 to TRBJ1-1, with D unresolved. The CDR3 spans 15 residues. V gave up 9 bases and J gave up 4 bases, with 21 bases separating them. Looked up from germline, CDR1 is SGHAT and CDR2 is FQNNGV. CDR3 loop: CASRRIRREGTEAFF. CDR3 coding DNA: TGTGCCAGTCGGCGAATCCGGAGGGAAGGCACTGAAGCTTTCTTT.

The chain employs TRBV28 and TRBJ1-2; 7 bases agree with TRBD1. The CDR3 is 17 amino acids. CDR1 and CDR2 (germline): MDHEN, SYDVKM. With 5 bases clipped from V and 3 bases from J, the junction kept 15 bases outside the gene matches. The CDR3: CASSQTGTAGGHYGYTF. CDR3 DNA: TGTGCCAGCAGTCAGACAGGGACGGCCGGAGGACACTATGGCTACACCTTC.

The chain has TRBV13 and TRBJ1-6; no definite D call. The ends were cut back, 3 bases at V and 5 bases at J, with 8 bases in the middle. The CDR3 has 14 residues. Germline V gene lookup returns CDR1 PRHDT and CDR2 FYEKMQ (reference sequence). This CDR3 is CASSFQANNSPLHF. The CDR3 nucleotides are TGTGCCAGCAGCTTTCAGGCGAATAATTCACCCCTCCACTTT.

This clone was detected only a few times. V and J are TRBV28 and TRBJ2-7; 7 positions agree with TRBD1. The CDR3 contains 15 residues. CDR1 is MDHEN, CDR2 SYDVKM, per germline. V trimming: 4 bases; J trimming: 2 bases; junction bases outside the gene matches: 8. CDR3 residues: CASSSRVGGTYEQYV. The CDR3 DNA reads TGTGCCAGCAGTTCCCGGGTAGGGGGCACCTACGAGCAGTACGTC.

The rearrangement uses TRBV29-1 and TRBJ2-1; TRBD2 aligns across 10 bases. From germline, CDR1 is SQVTM and CDR2 ANQGSEA. This CDR3 comprises 14 residues. After removal of 6 bases from V and 3 bases from J, the junction contained 5 bases not matched to a gene. The CDR3 region has the DNA TGCAGCGTGAATAAGCGGGGGGGCTACAATGAGCAGTTCTTC. Translating it yields CSVNKRGGYNEQFF.

This rearrangement joins TRBV9 to TRBJ2-1, with 7 bases aligning to TRBD2. There are 14 residues in the CDR3. Trimming removed 5 bases from V and 1 base from J; junction bases left unmatched: 3. Germline assignment: CDR1 SGDLS and CDR2 YYNGEE. CDR3: CASSSGHSYNEQFF. CDR3 nucleotide sequence: TGTGCCAGCAGTAGCGGGCATTCCTACAATGAGCAGTTCTTC.

V and J are TRBV2 and TRBJ2-7; 7 positions agree with TRBD2. The trim removed 2 bases at V and 6 bases at J, leaving 4 bases unmatched. Per the germline V gene, CDR1 is SNHLY and CDR2 is FYNNEI. The CDR3 spans 13 residues. CDR3 amino acids: CASSEYVAGEQYF. DNA of the CDR3: TGTGCCAGCAGTGAATACGTAGCGGGCGAGCAGTACTTC. Full variable domain (missing parts from reference TRBV2 and TRBJ2-7): EPEVTQTPSHQVTQMGQEVILRCVPISNHLYFYWYRQILGQKVEFLVSFYNNEISEKSEIFDDQFSVERPDGSNFTLKIRSTKLEDSAMYFCASSEYVAGEQYFGPGTRLTVT.

The rearrangement links TRBV5-4 to TRBJ2-5; TRBD2 matches 8 bases. The CDR3 has 15 residues. Unmatched junction bases numbered 8, after V lost 3 bases and J lost 4 bases. The germline V gene encodes CDR1 SGHNT and CDR2 YYREEE (reference sequence). This CDR3 reads CASSSPGGSGETQYF. The CDR3 DNA follows: TGTGCCAGCAGCTCCCCGGGAGGGAGTGGAGAGACCCAGTACTTC.

The rearrangement links TRBV6-5 to TRBJ1-1, with a possible D match to TRBD1 (5 bases). This CDR3 spans 16 amino acids. Germline loops: CDR1 MNHEY, CDR2 SVGAGI. The V end was cut by 1 base, the J end by 1 base, with 13 bases between. The CDR3 protein is CASSYWGEVGNTEAFF. The CDR3 nucleotides read TGTGCCAGCAGTTACTGGGGGGAAGTAGGGAACACTGAAGCTTTCTTT.

The chain joins TRBV24-1 to TRBJ1-5, with D perhaps matching TRBD1 (6 bases). V lost 3 bases, J lost 5 bases, and 13 bases lay in between. The CDR3 covers 15 residues. Germline loops: CDR1 KGHDR, CDR2 SFDVKD. CDR3 DNA sequence: TGTGCCACCAGTGATCCTCGGACAGAGGATCAGCCCCAGCATTTT. Its protein product is CATSDPRTEDQPQHF.

This chain joins TRBV5-1 and TRBJ1-1, with D uncertain. From germline, CDR1 is SGHRS and CDR2 YFSETQ. The V end lost 2 bases, the J end lost 5 bases, and 13 bases lay between the germline ends. The CDR3 runs to 14 residues. CDR3 DNA: TGCGCCAGCAGCTTTGGCGGGTCCAGGACTGAAGCTTTCTTT. It specifies CASSFGGSRTEAFF.

The rearrangement joins TRBV28 to TRBJ1-4; D gene ambiguous. Per the germline V gene, CDR1 is MDHEN and CDR2 is SYDVKM. Between the trimmed V and J ends, which lost 11 bases and 3 bases, there was a span of 13 bases. The CDR3 covers 13 residues. The CDR3: CAASSAANEKLFF. In DNA form, the CDR3 reads TGTGCCGCATCTTCGGCGGCTAATGAAAAACTGTTTTTT.

The chain combines TRBV3-1 (or the pseudogene TRBV3-2) with TRBJ2-3, with a possible D match to TRBD2 (6 bases). The germline V and J ends were trimmed by 4 bases and 7 bases, with 15 bases remaining between them. Per the germline V gene, CDR1 is LGHDT and CDR2 is YNNKEL (reference sequence). This CDR3 comprises 14 residues. CDR3 protein: CASSPRGASHTQYF. In nucleotides, the CDR3 is TGTGCCAGCAGCCCCCGCGGGGCCTCCCATACGCAGTATTTT.

V usage is TRBV27 and J usage is TRBJ2-5, with D unclear. The end of the DNA fits TRBJ2-7 better, so the J call may be wrong. Germline CDR1 reads MNHEY; CDR2 reads SMNVEV (reference sequence). This CDR3 has 13 residues. The CDR3 spells CASRGPSDYEQYF. CDR3 in DNA: TGTGCCAGCAGAGGCCCTTCAGACTACGAGCAGTACTTC.

This clone came up a few times. The rearrangement joins TRBV2 to TRBJ1-6, with a tentative D call TRBD1 (6 bases). Germline values: CDR1 SNHLY, CDR2 FYNNEI. Between the trimmed V and J ends, which lost 7 bases and 0 bases, there was a span of 10 bases. This CDR3 has 15 amino acids. CDR3 protein: CASNPDSSYNSPLHF. CDR3 sequence (DNA): TGTGCCAGCAACCCGGACAGCTCCTATAATTCACCCCTCCACTTT.

This chain links TRBV2 with TRBJ1-2; TRBD1 agrees at 10 bases. Germline V gives CDR1 SNHLY, CDR2 FYNNEI. Losses at the gene ends were 6 bases for V and 0 bases for J; bases not matched to a gene: 7. This CDR3 has 16 residues. This CDR3 reads CASSGTGDPSNYGYTF. CDR3 sequence (DNA): TGTGCCAGCAGCGGGACAGGGGACCCCTCTAACTATGGCTACACCTTC.

This chain joins TRBV28 and TRBJ1-2, with 9 bases aligning to TRBD1. The CDR3 extends over 15 amino acids. V lost 7 bases and J lost 7; bases outside the gene matches: 13. Germline V gene sequence: CDR1 MDHEN, CDR2 SYDVKM. The CDR3: CASTPSGTGRIGYTF. CDR3 bases: TGTGCCAGCACCCCCTCCGGGACAGGGAGAATTGGCTACACCTTC.

The chain couples TRBV6-2 or TRBV6-3 to TRBJ2-7; the match to TRBD1 covers 12 bases. Germline trimming cut 2 bases from V and 7 bases from J; bases unmatched to any gene: 6. Germline CDR1 and CDR2: MNHEY and SVGEGT. This CDR3 comprises 15 residues. For the CDR3, the DNA is TGTGCCAGCAGTTACGGGGGACAGGGGGCGAGGGAGCAGTACGTC. It is translated as CASSYGGQGAREQYV.

This chain connects TRBV18 to TRBJ2-7; D uncertain. Trimming removed 2 bases from V and 4 bases from J, with 6 bases in between. This CDR3 region has 12 residues. From germline, CDR1 is KGHSH and CDR2 LQKENI. The CDR3 reads CASSPSQYEQYV. The CDR3 DNA is TGTGCCAGCTCACCATCTCAGTACGAGCAGTACGTC.

The gene calls are TRBV6-1 and TRBJ2-7; TRBD2 matches at 10 bases. The length of the CDR3 is 15 residues. The J segment lost 3 bases and the V segment lost 3 bases, leaving 5 bases of the junction unmatched. Germline assignment: CDR1 MNHNS and CDR2 SASEGT. DNA for the CDR3: TGTGCCAGCAGTGATTGGACTAGCGGTTTCTACGAGCAGTACGTC. This gives the protein CASSDWTSGFYEQYV.

For this clone: The same CDR3 also results from other DNA sequences found in this sample. The chain joins TRBV18 to TRBJ1-5; 7 nucleotides align to TRBD1. Germline lookup yields CDR1 KGHSH and CDR2 LQKENI. V shed 3 bases, J shed 4 bases, and the junction held 0 bases outside the gene matches. The CDR3 is made up of 13 amino acids. The chain's CDR3 is CASSPDRNQPQHF. DNA for the CDR3: TGTGCCAGCTCACCGGACAGGAATCAGCCCCAGCATTTT.